These 2 T cell receptor beta chains originate from one sample sequenced in a study of OX40 agonist ivuxolimab in advanced cancers. Clones were read by immunoSEQ multiplex PCR, and TCRdb kept only the in-frame ones, dropping some. This sample has fewer than 85,000 clones, with approximately 83% found just once. The source was CD4+ or CD8+ T cells sorted from blood, collected in a trial of the OX40 agonist ivuxolimab. The receptor source for this set is an adult with an advanced solid tumor such as melanoma, head and neck, liver or kidney cancer.

This chain connects TRBV7-2 to TRBJ2-5; no reliable D call. From germline, CDR1 is SGHTA and CDR2 FQGNSA. The V end lost 5 bases, the J end lost 5 bases, and 12 bases lay between the germline ends. The length of the CDR3 is 13 residues. In DNA, the CDR3 is TGTGCCAGCAGCACCTCTCATTCGGAGACCCAGTACTTC. Encoded protein: CASSTSHSETQYF.

The chain joins TRBV9 to TRBJ1-3; D unclear. The CDR3 length is 12 residues. Trimming took 4 bases from V and 0 from J, leaving 2 bases between them. Germline CDR1 and CDR2: SGDLS and YYNGEE. CDR3 nucleotides: TGTGCCAGCAGCACCTCTGGAAACACCATATATTTT. Translating it yields CASSTSGNTIYF.